This is a list of T cell receptor beta chains from one sample in a study of T cells in Graves' hyperthyroidism and ophthalmopathy. TCRdb used MiXCR to reprocess the multiplex PCR reads, holding one entry per CDR3 protein. The table has hundreds of thousands of distinct CDR3 sequences, roughly a sixth seen once; the top ten hold about 17%. Sequencing was done on a sample of blood. The receptors were sampled from a woman in her late teens or twenties with Graves' hyperthyroidism. Each CDR3 is given with its conserved first and last residue. D genes are given only for firm matches. Not every row has a clone size; where given, it reads once, few, many or a size class.

-	TRBV10-1	TRBJ2-1	TRBD1	CASSEQGAKSYNEQFF	TGCGCCAGCAGTGAGCAGGGGGCGAAGAGCTACAATGAGCAGTTCTTC
-	TRBV6-2/TRBV6-3	TRBJ2-3	-	CASSYDGGGLGDTQYF	TGTGCCAGCAGTTACGATGGGGGGGGGCTCGGAGATACGCAGTATTTT
many	TRBV28	TRBJ2-7	-	CASSTGTYEQYF	TGTGCCAGCAGCACCGGAACCTACGAGCAGTACTTC
-	TRBV18	TRBJ2-5	-	CASSPEQGAQYF	TGTGCCAGCTCACCAGAGCAGGGAGCTCAGTACTTC
-	TRBV11-3	TRBJ2-1	TRBD2	CASSLVSRGGIEQFF	TGTGCCAGCAGCTTAGTTTCGCGGGGGGGCATTGAGCAGTTCTTC
many	TRBV2	TRBJ1-2	TRBD1	CASSEGGQVRYGYTF	TGTGCCAGCAGTGAAGGAGGACAGGTTCGCTATGGCTACACCTTC
-	TRBV27	TRBJ1-6	TRBD1	CASSDPGQGGSPLHF	TGTGCCAGCAGCGACCCGGGACAGGGGGGATCACCCCTCCACTTT
-	TRBV12-3/TRBV12-4	TRBJ1-6	-	CASSPGDAHNSPLHF	TGTGCCAGCAGTCCAGGGGACGCCCATAATTCACCCCTCCACTTT
-	TRBV29-1	TRBJ2-7	-	CSEETLSQDLYEQYF	TGCAGCGAGGAAACACTCAGTCAAGACCTTTACGAGCAGTACTTC
many	TRBV5-1	TRBJ2-3	-	CASSLTGNTDTQYF	TGCGCCAGCAGCCTAACGGGTAACACAGATACGCAGTATTTT
-	TRBV20-1	TRBJ1-3	TRBD1	CSARPETGARTIYF	TGCAGTGCTAGACCCGAGACAGGGGCAAGGACCATATATTTT
few	TRBV6-2/TRBV6-3	TRBJ2-1	TRBD2	CASYTPAGGGRDEQFF	TGTGCCAGCTACACACCAGCGGGGGGGGGCCGCGATGAGCAGTTCTTC